A single sample gave rise to the 18 T cell receptor beta chains below, sequenced in a study of T cells in Graves' hyperthyroidism and ophthalmopathy. TCR beta CDR3 regions were amplified from RNA. First-round RT-PCR with HTBI primers amplified the TCR CDR3 region. TCRdb re-called the multiplex PCR reads through MiXCR, storing one row per CDR3 protein. The sample consists of 350,000 or so distinct CDR3 sequences, roughly a fifth of them appearing once. Material: blood. These receptors came from a woman in her forties or fifties with Graves' hyperthyroidism.

In its sample, this clonotype was seen a few times. The V call is TRBV28, the J call TRBJ1-2, with 9 positions matching TRBD1. With V trimmed by 5 bases and J by 0 bases, 4 bases remained unmatched. The CDR3 length is 15 residues. CDR1 MDHEN and CDR2 SYDVKM come from the germline V gene. The CDR3 loop reads CASSTGGSTNYGYTF. As DNA, the CDR3 is TGTGCCAGCAGTACAGGGGGCTCCACTAACTATGGCTACACCTTC.

This clonotype was counted only a few times. The J gene is TRBJ2-1, the V gene TRBV28; possibly TRBD1 or TRBD2 for D (6 bases each). Trimming removed 2 bases at V and 14 bases at J, with 19 bases between. Germline V gives CDR1 MDHEN, CDR2 SYDVKM. The CDR3 has 14 amino acids. CDR3 DNA sequence: TGTGCCAGCAGTTTAGGGGGGCAGGGTTATTCCAAGTTCTTC. This encodes CASSLGGQGYSKFF.

There are many counts of this clonotype. V gene TRBV11-3 combines with J gene TRBJ2-2; 7 nucleotides align to TRBD1. Looked up from germline, CDR1 is SGHNT and CDR2 is YENEEA. This CDR3 contains 14 residues. V was pared by 5 bases and J by 5 bases, with 5 bases of the junction left unmatched. The CDR3 spells CASSADRVTGELFF. The CDR3, as DNA: TGTGCCAGCAGCGCAGACAGGGTTACCGGGGAGCTGTTTTTT.

V and J are TRBV7-2 and TRBJ2-3; TRBD1 matches 10 bases. Germline V gene lookup returns CDR1 SGHTA and CDR2 FQGNSA. CDR3 length: 15 amino acids. J was trimmed by 1 base and V by 4 bases; bases with no gene match: 2. In DNA, the CDR3 is TGTGCCAGCAGCTCGGACAGGGGGGGCACAGATACGCAGTATTTT. Encoded protein: CASSSDRGGTDTQYF.

This clonotype was observed at least ten times. The J gene is TRBJ1-2, the V gene TRBV28; D uncertain. The length of the CDR3 is 17 residues. With 4 bases removed from V and 0 bases from J, the gap between germline ends came to 18 bases. Per germline, CDR1 MDHEN and CDR2 SYDVKM. The CDR3 DNA sequence: TGTGCCAGCAGTTCGCAGGCCGGGTCTAAAGCTAACTATGGCTACACCTTC. Translated: CASSSQAGSKANYGYTF.

The chain is built from TRBV20-1 and TRBJ1-2, with 7 bases matching TRBD1. Losses at the gene ends were 7 bases for V and 4 bases for J; bases not matched to a gene: 15. This CDR3 is built from 15 residues. Germline V gene lookup returns CDR1 DFQATT and CDR2 SNEGSKA (reference sequence). In nucleotides, the CDR3 is TGCAGTGTCACCCAGGGGGGCTTTGGGGCCTATGGCTACACCTTC. Its translation: CSVTQGGFGAYGYTF.

The rearrangement uses TRBV6-1 and TRBJ2-1; 9 bases agree with TRBD1. Per germline, CDR1 MNHNS and CDR2 SASEGT. This CDR3 has 13 residues. V shed 7 bases, J shed 7 bases, and the junction held 5 bases outside the gene matches. In DNA, the CDR3 is TGTGCCAGCACGGGACAGGGTGGGAATGAGCAGTTCTTC. Protein: CASTGQGGNEQFF.

The J gene is TRBJ2-4, the V gene TRBV30; no clear D. There are 14 residues in the CDR3. Germline V gene lookup returns CDR1 GTSNPN and CDR2 SVGIG (reference sequence). The V and J ends lost 5 bases and 3 bases respectively, with 14 bases between them. The DNA of the CDR3 is TGTGCCTGGGGGTTCAGGTCGAACAAAAACATTCAGTACTTC. Protein: CAWGFRSNKNIQYF.

A note on this clonotype: A much larger clone sits a single nucleotide away, making a read error possible. The chain carries TRBV3-1 and TRBJ1-5; tentative D call: TRBD1 (5 bases). CDR1 LGHDT and CDR2 YNNKEL come from the germline V gene (reference sequence). The CDR3 has 14 amino acids. Here the CDR3 reads CASSQTTDNQSQHF. CDR3 in DNA: TGTGCCAGCAGCCAAACGACAGACAATCAGTCCCAGCATTTT. Drawing the rest from reference TRBV3-1 and TRBJ1-5, the complete variable domain is DTAVSQTPKYLVTQMGNDKSIKCEQNLGHDTMYWYKQDSKKFLKIMFSYNNKELIINETVPNRFSPKSPDKAHLNLHINSLELGDSAVYFCASSQTTDNQSQHFGDGTRLSIL.

This clonotype was observed a few times. The chain combines TRBV10-3 with TRBJ2-3; D gene ambiguous. The CDR3 totals 12 residues. Germline loops: CDR1 ENHRY, CDR2 SYGVKD. Trimming took 4 bases from V and 5 from J, leaving 7 bases between them. CDR3 sequence (DNA): TGTGCCATCAGTGCCCTCGGAGATACGCAGTATTTT. This translates into CAISALGDTQYF.

This clonotype was seen ten or more times. The chain uses TRBV7-9 and TRBJ1-2; a possible D gene is TRBD1 (5 bases). V dropped 1 base and J dropped 0 bases, with 9 bases sitting between them. Looked up from germline, CDR1 is SEHNR and CDR2 is FQNEAQ (reference sequence). The CDR3 is 15 amino acids. CDR3 sequence: CASSLGRGTNYGYTF. The DNA for the CDR3 is TGTGCCAGCAGCTTAGGCCGGGGGACTAACTATGGCTACACCTTC.

The table lists this clonotype with many counts. The chain links TRBV28 to TRBJ1-5; 7 bases are shared with TRBD1. CDR3 size: 15 residues. J lost 3 bases, V lost 6 bases, and 8 bases had no gene match. From germline, CDR1 is MDHEN and CDR2 SYDVKM. Here the CDR3 reads CASSKRTGYNQPQHF. The CDR3 DNA follows: TGTGCCAGCAGCAAGAGGACAGGATACAATCAGCCCCAGCATTTT. The full variable domain, in which reference TRBV28 and TRBJ1-5 provide the parts outside the CDR3, is DVKVTQSSRYLVKRTGEKVFLECVQDMDHENMFWYRQDPGLGLRLIYFSYDVKMKEKGDIPEGYSVSREKKERFSLILESASTNQTSMYLCASSKRTGYNQPQHFGDGTRLSIL.

This clonotype occurred many times. This rearrangement joins TRBV6-1 to TRBJ2-7, with D possibly TRBD2 on 6 matching bases. The V end was cut by 6 bases, the J end by 2 bases, with 14 bases between. The CDR3 spans 14 residues. Looked up from germline, CDR1 is MNHNS and CDR2 is SASEGT. In DNA form, the CDR3 reads TGTGCCAGCAGAGGACTGGAGGGGACCTACGAGCAGTACTTC. Residues: CASRGLEGTYEQYF.

This clonotype came up a few times. The V and J genes are TRBV5-1 and TRBJ1-1, with D unclear. The CDR3 runs 14 residues. V lost 8 bases, J lost 0 bases, and 14 bases lay in between. The germline V gene encodes CDR1 SGHRS and CDR2 YFSETQ. This chain's CDR3 is CASRGLNMNTEAFF. The CDR3 coding sequence is TGCGCCAGTCGGGGTCTTAACATGAACACTGAAGCTTTCTTT. Looking up the rest from reference TRBV5-1 and TRBJ1-1 gives the full variable domain: KAGVTQTPRYLIKTRGQQVTLSCSPISGHRSVSWYQQTPGQGLQFLFEYFSETQRNKGNFPGRFSGRQFSNSRSEMNVSTLELGDSALYLCASRGLNMNTEAFFGQGTRLTVV.

The rearrangement joins TRBV14 to TRBJ2-2; D is undetermined. This CDR3 contains 13 residues. The V end lost 3 bases, the J end lost 5 bases, and 7 bases lay between the germline ends. Germline CDR1 and CDR2: SGHDN and FVKESK. The CDR3 spells CASSQLGTGELFF. The CDR3 DNA follows: TGTGCCAGCAGCCAGTTGGGGACCGGGGAGCTGTTTTTT.

This clonotype was counted at least ten times. V and J are TRBV12-3 or TRBV12-4 and TRBJ2-1; 7 bases align to TRBD2. V lost 6 bases to trimming and J lost 9 bases; unmatched junction nucleotides: 14. The CDR3 consists of 15 residues. Here the CDR3 reads CASREAGLELIEQFF. The CDR3 nucleotides are TGTGCCAGCAGGGAAGCGGGACTCGAACTCATTGAGCAGTTCTTC.

The V call is TRBV6-2 or TRBV6-3, the J call TRBJ1-2, with 7 bases fitting TRBD1. Germline V gene lookup returns CDR1 MNHEY and CDR2 SVGEGT. V was pared by 5 bases and J by 2 bases, with 5 bases of the junction left unmatched. The CDR3 contains 14 residues. The CDR3, as DNA: TGTGCCAGCAGTGCCATGACAGGGAACTATGGCTACACCTTC. Translating it yields CASSAMTGNYGYTF.

This clonotype has just a few counts. The rearrangement links TRBV6-1 to TRBJ2-2, with D perhaps TRBD1 (5 bases). Trimming left V 6 bases short and J 6 bases short, with 14 bases between. Germline V gene data show CDR1 as MNHNS and CDR2 as SASEGT. The CDR3 is 14 amino acids. CDR3: CASSPNGAAGELFF. The CDR3 DNA sequence: TGTGCCAGCAGCCCAAATGGGGCCGCCGGGGAGCTGTTTTTT.